This TCR beta chain is from a study of OX40 agonist ivuxolimab in advanced cancers. Study results and limitations: Among T cells, CD8+ cells averaged more expanded clones than CD4+ cells.

This clone was counted once. The target antigen is unknown. Assay: immunoSEQ multiplex PCR; the TCRdb copy retains only in-frame clones and omits some. This table has about 33,000 clones, approximately 89% appearing once. Sequenced material: CD4+ or CD8+ T cells sorted from blood, taken in a trial of the OX40 agonist ivuxolimab. The TCR was taken from an adult with an advanced solid tumor such as melanoma, head and neck, liver or kidney cancer.

CDR3 in DNA: TGTGCCAGCAGCCGGGACAGGGCAAAGACCCAGTACTTC. Encoded protein: CASSRDRAKTQYF. V gene TRBV14 combines with J gene TRBJ2-5; 9 bases are shared with TRBD1. CDR3 length: 13 residues. The V and J ends lost 4 bases and 6 bases, in that order; junction bases with no gene match: 3. Germline CDR1 SGHDN, CDR2 FVKESK.